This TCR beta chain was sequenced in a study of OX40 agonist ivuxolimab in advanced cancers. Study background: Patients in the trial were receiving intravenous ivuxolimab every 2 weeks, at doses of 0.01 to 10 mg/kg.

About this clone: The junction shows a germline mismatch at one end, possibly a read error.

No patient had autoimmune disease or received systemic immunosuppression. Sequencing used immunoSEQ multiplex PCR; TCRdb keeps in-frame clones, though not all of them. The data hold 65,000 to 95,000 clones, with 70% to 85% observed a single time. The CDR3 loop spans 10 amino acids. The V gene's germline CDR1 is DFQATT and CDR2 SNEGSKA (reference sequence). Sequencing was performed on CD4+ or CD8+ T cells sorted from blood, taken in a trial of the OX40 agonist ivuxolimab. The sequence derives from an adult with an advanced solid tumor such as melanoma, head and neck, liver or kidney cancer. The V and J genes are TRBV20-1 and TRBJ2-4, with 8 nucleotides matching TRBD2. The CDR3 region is CSVSPGTRLF. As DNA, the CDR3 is TGCAGTGTTTCGCCCGGGACTAGACTCTTC.